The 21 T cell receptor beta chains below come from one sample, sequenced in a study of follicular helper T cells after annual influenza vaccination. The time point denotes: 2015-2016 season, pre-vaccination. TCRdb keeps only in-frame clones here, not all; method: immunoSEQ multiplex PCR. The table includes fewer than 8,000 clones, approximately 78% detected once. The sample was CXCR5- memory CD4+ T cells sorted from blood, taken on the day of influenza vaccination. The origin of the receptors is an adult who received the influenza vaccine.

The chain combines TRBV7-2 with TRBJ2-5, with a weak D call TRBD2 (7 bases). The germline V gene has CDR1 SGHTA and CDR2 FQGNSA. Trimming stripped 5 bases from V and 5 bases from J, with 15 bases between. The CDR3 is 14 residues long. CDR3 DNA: TGTGCCAGCAGCCCACTGGGGGGGCCGGAGACCCAGTACTTC. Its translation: CASSPLGGPETQYF.

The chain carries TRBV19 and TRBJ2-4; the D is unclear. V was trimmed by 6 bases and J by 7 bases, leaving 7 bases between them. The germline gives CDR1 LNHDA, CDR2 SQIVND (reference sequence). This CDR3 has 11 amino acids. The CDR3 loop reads CASSGRNIQYF. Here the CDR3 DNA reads TGTGCCAGTAGCGGTCGGAACATTCAGTACTTC. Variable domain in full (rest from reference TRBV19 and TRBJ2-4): DGGITQSPKYLFRKEGQNVTLSCEQNLNHDAMYWYRQDPGQGLRLIYYSQIVNDFQKGDIAEGYSVSREKKESFPLTVTSAQKNPTAFYLCASSGRNIQYFGAGTRLSVL.

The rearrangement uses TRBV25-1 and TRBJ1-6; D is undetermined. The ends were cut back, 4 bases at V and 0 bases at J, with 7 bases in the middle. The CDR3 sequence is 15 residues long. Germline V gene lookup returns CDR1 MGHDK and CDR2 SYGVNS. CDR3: CASSGRTSYNSPLHF. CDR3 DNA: TGTGCCAGCAGTGGTAGAACCTCCTATAATTCACCCCTCCACTTT.

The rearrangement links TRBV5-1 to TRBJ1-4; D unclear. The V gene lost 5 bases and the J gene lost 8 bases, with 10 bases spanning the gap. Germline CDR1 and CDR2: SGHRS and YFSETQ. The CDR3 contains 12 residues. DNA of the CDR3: TGCGCCAGCAGGCAAACCGGGGAAAAACTGTTTTTT. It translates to CASRQTGEKLFF. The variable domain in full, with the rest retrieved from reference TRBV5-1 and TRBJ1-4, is KAGVTQTPRYLIKTRGQQVTLSCSPISGHRSVSWYQQTPGQGLQFLFEYFSETQRNKGNFPGRFSGRQFSNSRSEMNVSTLELGDSALYLCASRQTGEKLFFGSGTQLSVL.

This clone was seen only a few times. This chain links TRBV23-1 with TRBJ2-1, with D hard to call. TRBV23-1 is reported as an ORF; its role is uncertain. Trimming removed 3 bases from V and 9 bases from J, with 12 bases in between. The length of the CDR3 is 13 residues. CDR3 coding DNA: TGCGCCAGCAGTCATCCGCAGTCTGGTGAGCAGTTCTTC. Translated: CASSHPQSGEQFF.

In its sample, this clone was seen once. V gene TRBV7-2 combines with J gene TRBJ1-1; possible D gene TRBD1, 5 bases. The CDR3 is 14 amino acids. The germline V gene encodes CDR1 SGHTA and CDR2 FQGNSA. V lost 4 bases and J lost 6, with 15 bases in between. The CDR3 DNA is TGTGCCAGCAGCTACTCCAGGGATCGTCCTGAAGCTTTCTTT. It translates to CASSYSRDRPEAFF.

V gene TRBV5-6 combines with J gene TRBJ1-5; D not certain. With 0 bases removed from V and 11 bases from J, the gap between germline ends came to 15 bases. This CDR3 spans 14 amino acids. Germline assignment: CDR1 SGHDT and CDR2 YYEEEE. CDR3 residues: CASSLGAALGAQHF. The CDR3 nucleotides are TGTGCCAGCAGCTTGGGGGCGGCCCTTGGGGCCCAGCATTTT.

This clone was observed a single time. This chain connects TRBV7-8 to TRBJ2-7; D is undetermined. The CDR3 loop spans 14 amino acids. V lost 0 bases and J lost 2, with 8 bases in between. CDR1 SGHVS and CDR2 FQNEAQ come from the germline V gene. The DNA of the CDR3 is TGTGCCAGCAGCTTAGCAGGGAAACCCTACGAGCAGTACTTC. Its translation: CASSLAGKPYEQYF.

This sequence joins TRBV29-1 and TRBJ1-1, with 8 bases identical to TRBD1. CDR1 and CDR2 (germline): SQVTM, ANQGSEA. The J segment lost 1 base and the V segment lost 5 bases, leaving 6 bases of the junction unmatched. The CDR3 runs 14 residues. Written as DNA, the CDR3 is TGCAGCGTTCTTGGAGGGACAGGGAACACTGAAGCTTTCTTT. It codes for CSVLGGTGNTEAFF.

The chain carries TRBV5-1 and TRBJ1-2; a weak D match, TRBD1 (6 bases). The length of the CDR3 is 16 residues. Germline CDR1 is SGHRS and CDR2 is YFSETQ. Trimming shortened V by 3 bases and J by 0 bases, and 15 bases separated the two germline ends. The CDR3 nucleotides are TGCGCCAGCAGCTGGGGTGGTCCAGGGGCTAACTATGGCTACACCTTC. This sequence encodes CASSWGGPGANYGYTF. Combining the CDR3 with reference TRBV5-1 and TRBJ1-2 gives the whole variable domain KAGVTQTPRYLIKTRGQQVTLSCSPISGHRSVSWYQQTPGQGLQFLFEYFSETQRNKGNFPGRFSGRQFSNSRSEMNVSTLELGDSALYLCASSWGGPGANYGYTFGSGTRLTVV.

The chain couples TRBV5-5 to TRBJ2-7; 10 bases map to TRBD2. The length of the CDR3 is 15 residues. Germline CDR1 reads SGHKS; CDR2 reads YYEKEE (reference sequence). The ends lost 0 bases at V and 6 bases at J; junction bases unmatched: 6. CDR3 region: CASSLASGGAGEQYF. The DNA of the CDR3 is TGTGCCAGCAGCTTGGCGAGCGGGGGGGCCGGCGAGCAGTACTTC.

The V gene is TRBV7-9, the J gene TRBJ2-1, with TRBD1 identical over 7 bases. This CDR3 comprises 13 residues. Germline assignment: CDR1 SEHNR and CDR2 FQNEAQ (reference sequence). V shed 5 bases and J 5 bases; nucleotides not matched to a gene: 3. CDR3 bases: TGTGCCAGCAGCCCGGGGACAGACAATGAGCAGTTCTTC. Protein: CASSPGTDNEQFF.

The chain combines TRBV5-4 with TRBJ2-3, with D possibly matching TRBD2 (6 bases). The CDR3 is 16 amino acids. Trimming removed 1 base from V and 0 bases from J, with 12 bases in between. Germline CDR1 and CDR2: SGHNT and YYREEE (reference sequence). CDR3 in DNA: TGTGCCAGCAGCTTGATGAGCGGGCCTAGCACAGATACGCAGTATTTT. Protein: CASSLMSGPSTDTQYF.

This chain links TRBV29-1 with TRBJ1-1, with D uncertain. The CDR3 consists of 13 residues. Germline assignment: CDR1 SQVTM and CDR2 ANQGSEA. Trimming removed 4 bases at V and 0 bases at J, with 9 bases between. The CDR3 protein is CSVVRAMNTEAFF. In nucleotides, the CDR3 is TGCAGCGTTGTTCGTGCGATGAACACTGAAGCTTTCTTT.

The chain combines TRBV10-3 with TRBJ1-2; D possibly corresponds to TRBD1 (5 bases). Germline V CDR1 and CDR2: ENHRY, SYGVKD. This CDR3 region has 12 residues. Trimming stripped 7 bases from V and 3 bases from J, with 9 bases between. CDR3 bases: TGTGCCATCAACAGGATCTACTATGGCTACACCTTC. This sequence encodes CAINRIYYGYTF.

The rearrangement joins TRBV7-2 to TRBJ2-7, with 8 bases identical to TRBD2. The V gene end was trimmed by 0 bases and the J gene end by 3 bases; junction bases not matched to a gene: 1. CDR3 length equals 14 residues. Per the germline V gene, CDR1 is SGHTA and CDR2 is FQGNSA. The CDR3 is CASSLAGGVYEQYF. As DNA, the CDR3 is TGTGCCAGCAGCTTAGCCGGGGGGGTCTACGAGCAGTACTTC. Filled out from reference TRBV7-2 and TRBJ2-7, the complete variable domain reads GAGVSQSPSNKVTEKGKDVELRCDPISGHTALYWYRQSLGQGLEFLIYFQGNSAPDKSGLPSDRFSAERTGGSVSTLTIQRTQQEDSAVYLCASSLAGGVYEQYFGPGTRLTVT.

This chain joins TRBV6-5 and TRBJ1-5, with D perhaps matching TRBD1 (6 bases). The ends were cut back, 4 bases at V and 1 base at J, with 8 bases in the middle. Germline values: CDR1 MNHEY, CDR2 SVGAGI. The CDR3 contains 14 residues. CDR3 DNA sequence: TGTGCCAGCAGTTTACAGGGAAGCAATCAGCCCCAGCATTTT. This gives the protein CASSLQGSNQPQHF.

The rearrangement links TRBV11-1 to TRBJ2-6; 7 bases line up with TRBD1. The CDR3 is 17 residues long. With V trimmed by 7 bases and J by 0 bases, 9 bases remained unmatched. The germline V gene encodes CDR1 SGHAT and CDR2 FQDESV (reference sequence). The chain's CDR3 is CASNRQGRASGANVLTF. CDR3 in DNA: TGTGCCAGCAACAGACAGGGTCGGGCCTCTGGGGCCAACGTCCTGACTTTC.

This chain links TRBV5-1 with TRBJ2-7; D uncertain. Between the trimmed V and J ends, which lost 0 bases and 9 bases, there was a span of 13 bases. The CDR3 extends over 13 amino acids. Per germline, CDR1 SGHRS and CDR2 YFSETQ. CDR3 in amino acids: CASSLVGVSAQYF. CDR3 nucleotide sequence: TGCGCCAGCAGCTTGGTAGGCGTGTCGGCGCAGTACTTC.

This CDR3 reads CASSLAGGLNQPQHF. DNA of the CDR3: TGTGCCAGCAGCTTAGCAGGGGGTCTCAATCAGCCCCAGCATTTT. The chain recombines TRBV7-8 with TRBJ1-5; weak D call: TRBD1 (6 bases). CDR3 length: 15 amino acids. V was trimmed by 0 bases and J by 3 bases, leaving 9 bases between them. Germline values: CDR1 SGHVS, CDR2 FQNEAQ.

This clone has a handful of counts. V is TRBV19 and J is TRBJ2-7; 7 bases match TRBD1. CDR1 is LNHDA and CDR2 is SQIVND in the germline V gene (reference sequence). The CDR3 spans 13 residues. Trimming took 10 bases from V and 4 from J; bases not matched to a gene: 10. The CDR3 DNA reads TGTGCCAACCAGACAGGGCTCCCGTACGAGCAGTACTTC. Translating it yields CANQTGLPYEQYF. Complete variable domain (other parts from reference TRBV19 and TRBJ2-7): DGGITQSPKYLFRKEGQNVTLSCEQNLNHDAMYWYRQDPGQGLRLIYYSQIVNDFQKGDIAEGYSVSREKKESFPLTVTSAQKNPTAFYLCANQTGLPYEQYFGPGTRLTVT.